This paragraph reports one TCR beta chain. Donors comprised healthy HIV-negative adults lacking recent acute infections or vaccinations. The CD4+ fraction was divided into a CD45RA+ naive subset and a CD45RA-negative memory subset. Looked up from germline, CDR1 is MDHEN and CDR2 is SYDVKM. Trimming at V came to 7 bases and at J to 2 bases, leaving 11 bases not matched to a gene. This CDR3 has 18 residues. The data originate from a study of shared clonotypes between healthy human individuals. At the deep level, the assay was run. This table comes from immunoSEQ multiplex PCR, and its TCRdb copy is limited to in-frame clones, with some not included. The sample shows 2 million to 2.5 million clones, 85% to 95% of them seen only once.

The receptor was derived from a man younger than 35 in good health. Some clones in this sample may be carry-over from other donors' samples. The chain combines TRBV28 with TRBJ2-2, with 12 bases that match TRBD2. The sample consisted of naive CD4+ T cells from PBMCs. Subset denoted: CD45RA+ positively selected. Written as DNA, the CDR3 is TGTGCCAGCAACCTTATGGAGACTAGCGGGGGAAACACCGGGGAGCTGTTTTTT. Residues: CASNLMETSGGNTGELFF.